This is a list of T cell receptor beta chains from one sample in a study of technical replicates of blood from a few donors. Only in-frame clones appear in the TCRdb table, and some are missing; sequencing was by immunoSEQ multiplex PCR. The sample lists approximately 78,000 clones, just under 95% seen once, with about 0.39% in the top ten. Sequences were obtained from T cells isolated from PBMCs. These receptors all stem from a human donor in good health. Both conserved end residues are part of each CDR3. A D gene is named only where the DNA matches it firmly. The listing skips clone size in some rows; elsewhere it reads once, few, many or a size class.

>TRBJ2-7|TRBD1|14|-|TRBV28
TGTGCCAGCAGTTTTGGACAGGGGTTCAACGAGCAGTACTTC
CASSFGQGFNEQYF
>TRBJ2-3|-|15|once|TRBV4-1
TGCGCCAGCAGCCAAGGGCCTTTAGGAGCAGATACGCAGTATTTT
CASSQGPLGADTQYF
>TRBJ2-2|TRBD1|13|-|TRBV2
TGTGCCAGAGGACAGGCAACGAGGCGGGAGCTGTTTTTT
CARGQATRRELFF
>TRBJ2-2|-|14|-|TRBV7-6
TGTGCCAGCAGCTTCGGGGGTGGGAGCCGGGAGCTGTTTTTT
CASSFGGGSRELFF
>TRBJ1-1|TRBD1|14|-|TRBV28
TGTGCCAGCAGCCACGGACAGGGGAACACTGAAGCTTTCTTT
CASSHGQGNTEAFF
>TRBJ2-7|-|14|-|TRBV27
TGTGCCAGCAGTTTAATGGGAGAGGTATACGAGCAGTACTTC
CASSLMGEVYEQYF
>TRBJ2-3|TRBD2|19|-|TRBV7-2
TGTGCCAGCAGCTTAGCGGGGGGGAGGGCTTTGGTGAGCACAGATACGCAGTATTTT
CASSLAGGRALVSTDTQYF
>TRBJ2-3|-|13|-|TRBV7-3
TGTGCCAGCAGTCAGGACTTTCGAGATACGCAGTATTTT
CASSQDFRDTQYF
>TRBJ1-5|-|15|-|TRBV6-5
TGTGCCAGCAGTTACTCGAGTGTGAGCAATCAGCCCCAGCATTTT
CASSYSSVSNQPQHF
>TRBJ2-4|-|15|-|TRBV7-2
TGTGCCAGCAGCTCGCTAACTCTAGCCAAAAACATTCAGTACTTC
CASSSLTLAKNIQYF
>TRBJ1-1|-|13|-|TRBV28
TGTGCCAGCACCCCTTCAGGGAACACTGAAGCTTTCTTT
CASTPSGNTEAFF
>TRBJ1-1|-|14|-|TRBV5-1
TGCGCCAGCAGGGCCGCCCGCTTGAACACTGAAGCTTTCTTT
CASRAARLNTEAFF
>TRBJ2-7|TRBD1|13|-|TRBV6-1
TGTGCCAGCAGTGAGGGACAGCCCTACGAGCAGTACTTC
CASSEGQPYEQYF
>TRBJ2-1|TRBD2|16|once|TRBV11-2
TGTGCCAGCAGCTTGAGACTAGCGGGAGTTTATAATGAGCAGTTCTTC
CASSLRLAGVYNEQFF
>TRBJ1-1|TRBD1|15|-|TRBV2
TGTGCCAGCAGGGGGACAGGGAGTGGGACCACTGAAGCTTTCTTT
CASRGTGSGTTEAFF
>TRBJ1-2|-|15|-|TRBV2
TGTGCCAGCAGTGAAGGGCAGGGGTTGAACTATGGCTACACCTTC
CASSEGQGLNYGYTF
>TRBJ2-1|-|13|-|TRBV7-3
TGTGCCAGCAGCTTGGGTAGCAGTAATGAGCAGTTCTTC
CASSLGSSNEQFF
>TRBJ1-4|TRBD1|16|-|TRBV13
TGTGCCAGCAGCTTCTCAAATAACAGGGGCTATGAAAAACTGTTTTTT
CASSFSNNRGYEKLFF
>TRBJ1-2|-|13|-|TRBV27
TGTGCCAGCAGTTGGGACAAATCCTATGGCTACACCTTC
CASSWDKSYGYTF
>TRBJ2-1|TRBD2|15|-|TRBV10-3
TGTGCCACCCTACTAGCGGCTAGCTCCTACAATGAGCAGTTCTTC
CATLLAASSYNEQFF
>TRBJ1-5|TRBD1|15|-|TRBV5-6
TGTGCCGAGAAAGAAGGGGGCGTGGGCAATCAGCCCCAGCATTTT
CAEKEGGVGNQPQHF
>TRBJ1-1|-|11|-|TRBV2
TGTGCCAGCACAGGGGTCATTGAAGCTTTCTTT
CASTGVIEAFF
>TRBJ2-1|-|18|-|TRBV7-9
TGTGCCAGCAGCGCCTACTCTTGGGGGCTAGCGGAGAACAATGAGCAGTTCTTC
CASSAYSWGLAENNEQFF
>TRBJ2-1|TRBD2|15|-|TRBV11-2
TGTGCCAGCAGCTCCGCTAGCGGAGAATACAATGAGCAGTTCTTC
CASSSASGEYNEQFF
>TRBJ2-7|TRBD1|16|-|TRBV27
TGTGCCAGCAGTCCCAGCACGGGACAGGTAACCTACGAGCAGTACTTC
CASSPSTGQVTYEQYF
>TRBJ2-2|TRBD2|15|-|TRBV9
TGTGCCAGCAGCGTAACTAGCGGGTATAACGGGGAGCTGTTTTTT
CASSVTSGYNGELFF
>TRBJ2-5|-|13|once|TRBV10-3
TGTGCCATCAGAAACCCTACCTCAGAGACCCAGTACTTC
CAIRNPTSETQYF
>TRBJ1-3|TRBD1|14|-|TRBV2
TGTGCCAGCAGTGGACAGGGCGGCGGAAACACCATATATTTT
CASSGQGGGNTIYF
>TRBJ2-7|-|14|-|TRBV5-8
TGTGCCAGCAGGACGACAGGAAAAAATTTCGAGCAGTACTTC
CASRTTGKNFEQYF
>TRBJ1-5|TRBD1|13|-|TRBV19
TGTGCCAGTAGTCCTGACAGGGGGCGGCCCCAGCATTTT
CASSPDRGRPQHF
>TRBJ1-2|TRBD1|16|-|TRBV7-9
TGTGCCAGCAGCTTATTGCGCACTCCAGGGGGGAACGGCTACACCTTC
CASSLLRTPGGNGYTF
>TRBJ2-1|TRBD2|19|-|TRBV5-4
TGTGCCAGCAGCTTCCTACTGGACTCCTCTAGCGGGACCTACAATGAGCAGTTCTTC
CASSFLLDSSSGTYNEQFF
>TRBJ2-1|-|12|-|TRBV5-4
TGTGCCAGCAGCTTAGACAGGATTGAGCAGTTCTTC
CASSLDRIEQFF
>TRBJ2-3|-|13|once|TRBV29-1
TGCAGCGTTGAAGAGAGGGCCAGGGATACGCAGTATTTT
CSVEERARDTQYF
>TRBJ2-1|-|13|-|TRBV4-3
TGCGCCAGCAGTCCACGGGAGAACAATGAGCAGTTCTTC
CASSPRENNEQFF
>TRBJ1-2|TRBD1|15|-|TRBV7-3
TGTGCCAGCAGCTTAATTGGGGACAGGGGATATGGCTACACCTTC
CASSLIGDRGYGYTF
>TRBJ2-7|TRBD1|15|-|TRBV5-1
TGCGCCAGCATTAAGGGACAGGGATGGCCTTACGAGCAGTACTTC
CASIKGQGWPYEQYF
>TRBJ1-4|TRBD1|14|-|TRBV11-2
TGTGCCAGCAGCTCCGACAGGGGGCGGGAAAAACTGTTTTTT
CASSSDRGREKLFF
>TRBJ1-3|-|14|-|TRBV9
TGTGCCAGCAGCGCTAGGAATTCTGGAAACACCATATATTTT
CASSARNSGNTIYF
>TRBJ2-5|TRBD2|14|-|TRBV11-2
TGTGCCAGCAGCTTAGACGCGGGGGGGGAGACCCAGTACTTC
CASSLDAGGETQYF
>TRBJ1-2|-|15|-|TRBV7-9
TGTGCCAGCAGCTCGACTGGTGGAACTAACTATGGCTACACCTTC
CASSSTGGTNYGYTF
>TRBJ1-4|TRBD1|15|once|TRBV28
TGTGCCAGCACTAAAACAGGGGGTGCCGAGGAAAAACTGTTTTTT
CASTKTGGAEEKLFF
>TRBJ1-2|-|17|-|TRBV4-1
TGCGCCAGCAGCCAAGGCGGAGGGGAAGGTGAAAACTATGGCTACACCTTC
CASSQGGGEGENYGYTF
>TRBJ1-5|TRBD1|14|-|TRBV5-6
TGTGCCAGCACCATGGGACAGGGGAATCAGCCCCAGCATTTT
CASTMGQGNQPQHF
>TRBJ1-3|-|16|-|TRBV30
TGTGCCTGGAGCCTGGGGCAACAGGGTGCTGGAAACACCATATATTTT
CAWSLGQQGAGNTIYF
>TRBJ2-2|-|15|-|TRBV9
TGTGCCAGCAGCGTTAGCGCCCCGAACACCGGGGAGCTGTTTTTT
CASSVSAPNTGELFF
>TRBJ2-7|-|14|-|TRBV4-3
TGCGCCAGCAGCCAAGACCTTACCAGCTACGAGCAGTACTTC
CASSQDLTSYEQYF
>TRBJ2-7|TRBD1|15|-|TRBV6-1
TGTGCCAGCAGTCCGAGAGGGGACAGACTTTACGAGCAGTACTTC
CASSPRGDRLYEQYF
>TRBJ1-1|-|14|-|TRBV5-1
TGCGCCAGCAGCCCGAGCGGGGCAGACACTGAAGCTTTCTTT
CASSPSGADTEAFF
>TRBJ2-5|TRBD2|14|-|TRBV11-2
TGTGCCAGCAGCTCGACTAGCGGGAGAGGGACCCAGTACTTC
CASSSTSGRGTQYF
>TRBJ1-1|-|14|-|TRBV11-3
TGTGCCAGCAGCTCTGGGGGAGGGGAGACTGAAGCTTTCTTT
CASSSGGGETEAFF
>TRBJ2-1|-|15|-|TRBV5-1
TGCGCCAGCAGCCAATTGAACCCAGGGTACAATGAGCAGTTCTTC
CASSQLNPGYNEQFF
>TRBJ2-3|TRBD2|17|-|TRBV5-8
TGTGCCAGCAGCTTGTTAGCGGGCTCCTCTAGCACAGATACGCAGTATTTT
CASSLLAGSSSTDTQYF
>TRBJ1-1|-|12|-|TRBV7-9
TGTGCCAGCAGCTCCTGGGCCGCTGAAGCTTTCTTT
CASSSWAAEAFF
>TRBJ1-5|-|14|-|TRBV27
TGTGCCAGCAGTTCCGGGAGGGCGAATCAGCCCCAGCATTTT
CASSSGRANQPQHF
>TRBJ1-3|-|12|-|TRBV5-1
TGCGCCAGCAAGAGCTCTGGAAACACCATATATTTT
CASKSSGNTIYF
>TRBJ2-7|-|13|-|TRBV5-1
TGCGCCAGCAGCTCAGTGGGCACCTACGAGCAGTACTTC
CASSSVGTYEQYF
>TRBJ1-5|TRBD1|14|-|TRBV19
TGTGCCAGTAGTCAAGGACAGGGGAATCAGCCCCAGCATTTT
CASSQGQGNQPQHF
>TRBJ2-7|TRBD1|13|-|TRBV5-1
TGCGCCAGCAGCGGGACACAGGGGGGCGAGCAGTACTTC
CASSGTQGGEQYF